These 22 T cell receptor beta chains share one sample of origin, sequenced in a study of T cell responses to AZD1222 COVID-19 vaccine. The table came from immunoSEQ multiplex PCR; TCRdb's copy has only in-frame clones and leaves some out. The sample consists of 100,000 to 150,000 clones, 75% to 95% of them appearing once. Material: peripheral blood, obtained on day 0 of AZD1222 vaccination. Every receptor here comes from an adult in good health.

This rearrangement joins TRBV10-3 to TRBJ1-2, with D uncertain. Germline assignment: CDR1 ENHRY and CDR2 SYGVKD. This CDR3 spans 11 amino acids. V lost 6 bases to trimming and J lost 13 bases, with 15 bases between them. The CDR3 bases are TGTGCCATCAGAGAAGGGCCCGCCGGCACCTTC. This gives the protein CAIREGPAGTF.

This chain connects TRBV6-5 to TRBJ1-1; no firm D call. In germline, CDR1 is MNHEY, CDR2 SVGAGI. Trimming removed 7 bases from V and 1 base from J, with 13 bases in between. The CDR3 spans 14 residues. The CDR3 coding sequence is TGTGCCAGCACCTCTAGGGTCTGGAACACTGAAGCTTTCTTT. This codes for CASTSRVWNTEAFF.

The CDR3 region has the DNA TGTGCCAGCAGCTTGGTTGGCAACCACGGGGAGCTGTTTTTT. Translating it yields CASSLVGNHGELFF. J is TRBJ2-2 and V is TRBV5-4; no definite D call. CDR3 length: 14 amino acids. From germline, CDR1 is SGHNT and CDR2 YYREEE (reference sequence). V was trimmed by 0 bases and J by 7 bases, leaving 10 bases between them.

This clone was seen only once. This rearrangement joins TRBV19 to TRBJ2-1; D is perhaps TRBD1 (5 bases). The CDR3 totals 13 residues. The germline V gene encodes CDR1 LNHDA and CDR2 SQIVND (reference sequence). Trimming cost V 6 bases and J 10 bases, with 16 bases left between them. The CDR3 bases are TGTGCCAGTAGCTCGGCAGGGTACCGGGAGCAGTTCTTC. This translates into CASSSAGYREQFF.

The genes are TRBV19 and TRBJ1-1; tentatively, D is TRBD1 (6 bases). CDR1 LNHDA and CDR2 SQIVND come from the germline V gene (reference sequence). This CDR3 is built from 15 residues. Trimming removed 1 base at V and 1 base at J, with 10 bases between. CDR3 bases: TGTGCCAGTAGTATAGCCAAAGGGGGGAACACTGAAGCTTTCTTT. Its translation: CASSIAKGGNTEAFF.

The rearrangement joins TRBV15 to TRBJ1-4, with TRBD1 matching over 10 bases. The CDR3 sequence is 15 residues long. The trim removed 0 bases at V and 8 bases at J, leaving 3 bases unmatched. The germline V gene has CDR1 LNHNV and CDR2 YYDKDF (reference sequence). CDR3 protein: CATSRETGGAEKLFF. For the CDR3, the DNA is TGTGCCACCAGCAGAGAGACAGGGGGCGCCGAAAAACTGTTTTTT.

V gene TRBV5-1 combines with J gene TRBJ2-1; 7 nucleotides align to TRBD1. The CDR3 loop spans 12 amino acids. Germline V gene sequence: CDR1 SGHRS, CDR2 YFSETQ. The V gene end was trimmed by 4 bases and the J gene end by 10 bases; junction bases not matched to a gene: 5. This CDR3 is CASSQGQSEQFF. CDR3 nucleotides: TGCGCCAGCAGCCAGGGACAGTCGGAGCAGTTCTTC.

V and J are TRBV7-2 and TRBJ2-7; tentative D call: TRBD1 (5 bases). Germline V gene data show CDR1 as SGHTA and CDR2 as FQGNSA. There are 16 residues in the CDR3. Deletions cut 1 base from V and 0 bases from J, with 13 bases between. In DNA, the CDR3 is TGTGCCAGCAGCTTAGGGGGTACAGGAAGCTCCTACGAGCAGTACTTC. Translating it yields CASSLGGTGSSYEQYF.

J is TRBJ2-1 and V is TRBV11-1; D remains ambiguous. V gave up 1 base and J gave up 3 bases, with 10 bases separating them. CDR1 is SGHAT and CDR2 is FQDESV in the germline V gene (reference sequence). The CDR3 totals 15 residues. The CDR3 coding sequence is TGTGCCAGCAGCTTAGGCGGCTTCCTCTACAATGAGCAGTTCTTC. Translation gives CASSLGGFLYNEQFF.

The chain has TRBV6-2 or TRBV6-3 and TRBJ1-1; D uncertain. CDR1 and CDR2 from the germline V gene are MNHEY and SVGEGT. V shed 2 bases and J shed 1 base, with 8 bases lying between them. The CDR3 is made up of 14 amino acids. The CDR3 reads CASSYPHRNTEAFF. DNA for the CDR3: TGTGCCAGCAGTTACCCTCACAGGAACACTGAAGCTTTCTTT.

The CDR3 DNA reads TGTGCCAGCTCACCCTACAGGGACATGAACACTGAAGCTTTCTTT. Protein: CASSPYRDMNTEAFF. This chain uses TRBV18 with TRBJ1-1; D is perhaps TRBD1 (6 bases). The CDR3 is made up of 15 amino acids. The V end lost 3 bases, the J end lost 0 bases, and 11 bases lay between the germline ends. Germline CDR1 is KGHSH and CDR2 is LQKENI.

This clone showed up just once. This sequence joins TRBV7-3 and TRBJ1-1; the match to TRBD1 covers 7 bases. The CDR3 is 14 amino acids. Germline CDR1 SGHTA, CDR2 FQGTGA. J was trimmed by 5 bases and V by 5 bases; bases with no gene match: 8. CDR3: CASSPSGGATEAFF. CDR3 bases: TGTGCCAGCAGCCCCTCAGGGGGGGCGACTGAAGCTTTCTTT. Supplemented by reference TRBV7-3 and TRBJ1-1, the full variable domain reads GAGVSQTPSNKVTEKGKYVELRCDPISGHTALYWYRQSLGQGPEFLIYFQGTGAADDSGLPNDRFFAVRPEGSVSTLKIQRTERGDSAVYLCASSPSGGATEAFFGQGTRLTVV.

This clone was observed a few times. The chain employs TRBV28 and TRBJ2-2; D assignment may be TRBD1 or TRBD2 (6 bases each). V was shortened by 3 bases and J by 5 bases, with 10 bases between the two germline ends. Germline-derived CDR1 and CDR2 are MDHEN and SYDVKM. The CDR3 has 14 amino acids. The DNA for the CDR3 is TGTGCCAGCAGTTTTCAAGGGGGGACCGGGGAGCTGTTTTTT. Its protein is CASSFQGGTGELFF.

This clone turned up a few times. CDR3 region: CASSSAPEGKGFF. The CDR3 coding sequence is TGTGCCAGCAGTTCTGCCCCGGAGGGTAAGGGTTTCTTT. The rearrangement joins TRBV5-5 to TRBJ1-1; unclear D gene. Between the trimmed V and J ends, which lost 5 bases and 13 bases, there was a span of 21 bases. Per the germline V gene, CDR1 is SGHKS and CDR2 is YYEKEE (reference sequence). The CDR3 covers 13 residues.

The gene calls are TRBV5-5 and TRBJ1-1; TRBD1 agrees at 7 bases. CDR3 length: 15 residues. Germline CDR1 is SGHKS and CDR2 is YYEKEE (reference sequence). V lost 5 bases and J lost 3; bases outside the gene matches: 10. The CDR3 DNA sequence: TGTGCCAGCAGTTGGACAGGAAGACCGGACACTGAAGCTTTCTTT. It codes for CASSWTGRPDTEAFF.

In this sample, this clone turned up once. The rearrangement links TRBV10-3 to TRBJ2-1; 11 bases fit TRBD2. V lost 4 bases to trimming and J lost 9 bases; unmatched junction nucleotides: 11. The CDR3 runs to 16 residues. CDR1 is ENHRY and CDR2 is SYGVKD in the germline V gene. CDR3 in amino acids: CAISVSTSGELGEQFF. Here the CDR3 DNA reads TGTGCCATCAGTGTTTCGACTAGCGGGGAATTGGGTGAGCAGTTCTTC.

CDR3 in DNA: TGTGCCAGCAGTGGTCAGGAGGGTTACGAGCAGTACTTC. Its translation is CASSGQEGYEQYF. The chain has TRBV2 and TRBJ2-7; the D gene is possibly TRBD2 (6 bases). V was trimmed by 4 bases and J by 4 bases, leaving 11 bases between them. CDR1 is SNHLY, CDR2 FYNNEI, per germline. This CDR3 spans 13 amino acids.

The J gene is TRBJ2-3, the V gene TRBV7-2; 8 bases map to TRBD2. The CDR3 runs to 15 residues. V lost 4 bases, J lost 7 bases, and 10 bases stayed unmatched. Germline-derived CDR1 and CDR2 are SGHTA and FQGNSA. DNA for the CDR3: TGTGCCAGCAGCTCGAGCGGGGGTCCGGGAAATACGCAGTATTTT. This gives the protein CASSSSGGPGNTQYF.

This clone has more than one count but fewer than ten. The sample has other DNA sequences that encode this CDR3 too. The CDR3 spells CASSDGSGAVKQYF. The CDR3, as DNA: TGTGCCAGCAGTGATGGTAGCGGCGCCGTGAAGCAGTACTTC. The chain has TRBV2 and TRBJ2-7; maybe TRBD2 (6 bases). Germline V gene sequence: CDR1 SNHLY, CDR2 FYNNEI. V was shortened by 3 bases and J by 8 bases, with 17 bases between the two germline ends. This CDR3 spans 14 amino acids.

DNA of the CDR3: TGCAGCGTTGAAGTCGGCGGTGATGGAAACACCATATATTTT. Its translation is CSVEVGGDGNTIYF. The gene calls are TRBV29-1 and TRBJ1-3; D remains ambiguous. V lost 1 base and J lost 3, with 10 bases in between. Germline CDR1 and CDR2: SQVTM and ANQGSEA. The CDR3 is 14 amino acids.

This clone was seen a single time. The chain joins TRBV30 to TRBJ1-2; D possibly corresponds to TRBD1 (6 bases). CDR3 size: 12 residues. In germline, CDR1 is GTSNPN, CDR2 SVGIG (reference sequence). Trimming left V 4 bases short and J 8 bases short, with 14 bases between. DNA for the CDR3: TGTGCCTGGATGGGGGGCTCGGACGGCTACACCTTC. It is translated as CAWMGGSDGYTF.

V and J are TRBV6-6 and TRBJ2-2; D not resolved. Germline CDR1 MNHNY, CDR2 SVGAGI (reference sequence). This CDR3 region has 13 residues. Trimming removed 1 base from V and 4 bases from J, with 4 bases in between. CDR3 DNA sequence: TGTGCCAGCAGTTACTTAGCCACCGGGGAGCTGTTTTTT. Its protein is CASSYLATGELFF.